This T cell receptor (beta chain) was documented in a study of shared clonotypes between healthy human individuals. Per germline, CDR1 MDHEN and CDR2 SYDVKM. The CDR3 extends over 15 amino acids. Trimming removed 7 bases from V and 2 bases from J; junction bases left unmatched: 7. Broader study findings: Naive subsets typically showed greater estimated richness than memory subsets. Read depth was anticipated to influence clonotype sharing among donors.

In the sorted-subset replicate PCRs, approximately 200 ng DNA, tens of thousands of T cell genomes, was used. Produced via immunoSEQ multiplex PCR; TCRdb's table is partial and in-frame only. Of under 2.5 million clones detected, less than 95% appear once; the ten largest clones hold approximately 0.39%. As to this clone: Its antigen is unidentified.

Free of recent acute infections or vaccinations, the donors were healthy HIV-negative adults. The sequenced sample consisted of naive CD4+ T cells from PBMCs. As for subset: CD45RA+ positively selected. This sequence was found in a man between 18 and 29 years old in good health. Some clones in this sample may be carry-over from other donors' samples. The rearrangement links TRBV28 to TRBJ2-7; TRBD1 matches 11 bases. DNA for the CDR3: TGTGCCAGCAATTCCGGGACAGGGGGTGCCTACGAGCAGTACTTC. Protein product: CASNSGTGGAYEQYF. Supplemented by reference TRBV28 and TRBJ2-7, the full variable domain reads DVKVTQSSRYLVKRTGEKVFLECVQDMDHENMFWYRQDPGLGLRLIYFSYDVKMKEKGDIPEGYSVSREKKERFSLILESASTNQTSMYLCASNSGTGGAYEQYFGPGTRLTVT.